The 4 T cell receptor beta chains below all came from one sample that was sequenced in a study of molecular identifiers for immune sequencing clone quantification. TCRdb ran MiXCR on the PCR reads and lists one entry per CDR3 protein. The sample records about 8,300 distinct CDR3 sequences, around a third being singletons. Sequences were obtained from naive CD8+ T cells from blood, with Jurkat cell RNA spiked in. This sample's subset: FACS-sorted CD8+CD4-CCR7+CD45RA+ naive T cells. The source is a human donor in good health. Some libraries in this study had Jurkat cell RNA spiked in.

The chain carries TRBV19 and TRBJ2-7; 7 bases map to TRBD2. Germline V lookup: CDR1 LNHDA, CDR2 SQIVND (reference sequence). The CDR3 runs 15 residues. Trimming took 3 bases from V and 4 from J; bases not matched to a gene: 9. The CDR3 protein is CASSIAGTTSYEQYF. The CDR3 DNA is TGTGCCAGTAGTATCGCCGGGACTACTTCTTACGAGCAGTACTTC.

V gene TRBV7-6 combines with J gene TRBJ2-1; D uncertain. The V and J ends lost 0 bases and 2 bases respectively, with 8 bases between them. Germline assignment: CDR1 SGHVS and CDR2 FNYEAQ. This CDR3 comprises 15 residues. The CDR3 loop reads CASSLALGTYNEQFF. The CDR3 bases are TGTGCCAGCAGCTTAGCGCTGGGAACCTACAATGAGCAGTTCTTC.

Sample share makes this clonotype medium-sized (0.01 to 0.1%). The V and J genes are TRBV6-6 and TRBJ1-5; unclear D gene. CDR1 and CDR2 (germline): MNHNY, SVGAGI (reference sequence). The CDR3 is 13 residues long. Between the trimmed V and J ends, which lost 3 bases and 7 bases, there was a span of 10 bases. This chain's CDR3 is CASSYLSGQPQHF. CDR3 nucleotides: TGTGCCAGCAGTTATCTATCTGGACAGCCCCAGCATTTT.

This clonotype was counted a few times. The chain joins TRBV7-9 to TRBJ2-5; TRBD2 agrees at 7 bases. CDR1 and CDR2 from the germline V gene are SEHNR and FQNEAQ (reference sequence). Trimming removed 1 base from V and 1 base from J; junction bases left unmatched: 9. The CDR3 contains 17 residues. The CDR3 loop reads CASSLGELARAQETQYF. The CDR3 DNA is TGTGCCAGCAGCTTAGGGGAACTAGCGCGAGCCCAAGAGACCCAGTACTTC.